The 13 T cell receptor beta chains below were found in one sample sequenced in a study of regulatory T cells in long-lasting Graves disease. The time point denotes: newly diagnosed GD, antithyroid drugs for less than 3 months. Isolated PBMC RNA provided the starting material for the TCR library. Sequencing libraries for TCR beta were prepared with iRepertoire HTBI primers and Arm-PCR of CDR3 regions. TCRdb called the multiplex PCR reads again in MiXCR, with one record for every CDR3 protein. The table records roughly 560,000 distinct CDR3 sequences, around 12% of them present only once. These data were also filed under a second study, of T cells in Graves' hyperthyroidism and ophthalmopathy.

This specimen consisted of peripheral blood mononuclear cells (PBMCs), obtained at new diagnosis, from a patient treated with antithyroid drugs. These receptors were taken from a woman aged 30 to 39 with Graves disease.

This clonotype has only a few counts. The chain uses TRBV10-3 and TRBJ2-1; 9 nucleotides agree with TRBD2. Germline V lookup: CDR1 ENHRY, CDR2 SYGVKD. This CDR3 comprises 15 residues. After removal of 10 bases from V and 6 bases from J, the junction contained 13 bases not matched to a gene. The CDR3 region is CATAPGLARVNEQFF. The CDR3 nucleotides are TGTGCCACCGCTCCGGGACTAGCTAGGGTCAATGAGCAGTTCTTC.

This clonotype has only a few counts. The chain combines TRBV6-1 with TRBJ2-7; perhaps TRBD1 as D (5 bases). The germline V and J ends were trimmed by 9 bases and 2 bases, with 14 bases remaining between them. Germline lookup yields CDR1 MNHNS and CDR2 SASEGT. The CDR3 is 13 residues long. The CDR3 region has the DNA TGTGCCAGTGGGCAGGGTGGTACCTACGAGCAGTACTTC. The encoded protein is CASGQGGTYEQYF.

This clonotype showed up many times. The chain links TRBV9 to TRBJ2-2; 7 bases map to TRBD1. The V and J ends lost 3 bases and 6 bases, in that order; junction bases with no gene match: 8. Germline CDR1 SGDLS, CDR2 YYNGEE. This CDR3 is 15 amino acids long. The CDR3 reads CASSAGQSSAGELFF. Written as DNA, the CDR3 is TGTGCCAGCAGCGCGGGACAGTCGTCCGCCGGGGAGCTGTTTTTT. Variable domain in full (rest from reference TRBV9 and TRBJ2-2): DSGVTQTPKHLITATGQRVTLRCSPRSGDLSVYWYQQSLDQGLQFLIQYYNGEERAKGNILERFSAQQFPDLHSELNLSSLELGDSALYFCASSAGQSSAGELFFGEGSRLTVL.

This clonotype was recorded at least ten times. J is TRBJ1-1 and V is TRBV7-9, with a weak D call TRBD1 (6 bases). V lost 3 bases to trimming and J lost 8 bases, with 19 bases between them. CDR1 is SEHNR, CDR2 FQNEAQ, per germline (reference sequence). This CDR3 contains 15 residues. CDR3 loop: CASSLGGQLAAEAFF. The CDR3 DNA follows: TGTGCCAGCAGCTTGGGAGGACAGCTTGCCGCCGAAGCTTTCTTT.

On this clonotype itself: An end of the junction differs from the germline gene, which may be a read error. The V gene is TRBV12-3 or TRBV12-4, the J gene TRBJ2-3; 7 nucleotides line up with TRBD1. CDR3 length equals 18 residues. The CDR3 here is CASSLGLLGRPRTGTQCF. CDR3 nucleotide sequence: TGTGCCAGCAGTTTAGGGCTCTTGGGACGCCCGAGGACAGGTACGCAGTGTTTT.

Comments on this clonotype: A read error may be the cause here, since a much bigger clone is one base away. The chain couples TRBV7-8 to TRBJ2-7; D call uncertain. This CDR3 is 16 amino acids long. Trimming took off 4 bases at V and 7 bases at J, with 23 bases between the two ends. Per the germline V gene, CDR1 is SGHVS and CDR2 is FQNEAQ. CDR3 nucleotides: TGTGCCAGCAGCTACCGGCGCGTCCCCGGGCCCGATGAGCAGTACTTC. It translates to CASSYRRVPGPDEQYF.

This clonotype was found many times. J is TRBJ1-5 and V is TRBV12-3 or TRBV12-4, with 9 positions matching TRBD1. The CDR3 is 15 residues long. After removal of 5 bases from V and 7 bases from J, the junction contained 9 bases not matched to a gene. This chain's CDR3 is CASSDRNRGRQPQHF. In nucleotides, the CDR3 is TGTGCCAGCAGTGACCGGAACAGGGGGCGCCAGCCCCAGCATTTT.

This clonotype was observed many times. V is TRBV3-1 and J is TRBJ1-2; 9 bases fit TRBD1. Germline-derived CDR1 and CDR2 are LGHDT and YNNKEL (reference sequence). The CDR3 covers 16 residues. Trimming took 0 bases from V and 8 from J; bases not matched to a gene: 10. CDR3 nucleotides: TGTGCCAGCAGCCAAGACTCGGGACAGGGATATGACGGCTACACCTTC. Protein: CASSQDSGQGYDGYTF.

V is TRBV4-3 and J is TRBJ2-2; 7 bases are a match to TRBD2. The J segment lost 6 bases and the V segment lost 0 bases, leaving 7 bases of the junction unmatched. The CDR3 loop spans 16 amino acids. The germline CDR1 and CDR2 sequences are LGHNA and YSLEER. The CDR3 region is CASSQELAWGAGELFF. As DNA, the CDR3 is TGCGCCAGCAGCCAAGAACTAGCGTGGGGGGCCGGGGAGCTGTTTTTT.

A remark on this clonotype: This could be a read error, since a much larger clone is one nucleotide away. Here the CDR3 DNA reads TGCAGTGCTAGAGCCACAGGGGTCTTTGACTCTGAAGCTTTCTTT. This gives the protein CSARATGVFDSEAFF. The rearrangement uses TRBV20-1 and TRBJ1-1, with 7 bases that match TRBD1. This CDR3 region has 15 residues. Germline loops: CDR1 DFQATT, CDR2 SNEGSKA (reference sequence). The J segment lost 6 bases and the V segment lost 1 base, leaving 11 bases of the junction unmatched.

This clonotype was detected many times. The chain recombines TRBV19 with TRBJ1-2; the match to TRBD1 covers 8 bases. Germline CDR1 reads LNHDA; CDR2 reads SQIVND (reference sequence). This CDR3 has 15 amino acids. The V segment lost 7 bases and the J segment 6 bases; nucleotides outside the gene matches: 13. CDR3 residues: CASNSLMAGGDGYTF. DNA for the CDR3: TGTGCCAGTAACTCACTTATGGCAGGGGGCGATGGCTACACCTTC. The full variable domain, with the rest looked up from reference TRBV19 and TRBJ1-2, is DGGITQSPKYLFRKEGQNVTLSCEQNLNHDAMYWYRQDPGQGLRLIYYSQIVNDFQKGDIAEGYSVSREKKESFPLTVTSAQKNPTAFYLCASNSLMAGGDGYTFGSGTRLTVV.

This clonotype was found many times. The chain combines TRBV20-1 with TRBJ2-3, with 9 bases aligning to TRBD2. With 5 bases clipped from V and 5 bases from J, the junction kept 11 bases outside the gene matches. The CDR3 runs 15 residues. The germline CDR1 and CDR2 sequences are DFQATT and SNEGSKA (reference sequence). In nucleotides, the CDR3 is TGCAGTGCTTCTAGTTCGCGGGAGGGCGGAGATACGCAGTATTTT. This encodes CSASSSREGGDTQYF.

This clonotype was recorded at least ten times. The chain has TRBV6-1 and TRBJ2-1; 7 positions agree with TRBD1. The germline CDR1 and CDR2 sequences are MNHNS and SASEGT. Trimming removed 6 bases from V and 0 bases from J; junction bases left unmatched: 5. CDR3 length equals 15 residues. The CDR3 bases are TGTGCCAGCAGATCCGGGACAGTCTCCTACAATGAGCAGTTCTTC. Its protein is CASRSGTVSYNEQFF.